This T cell receptor (beta chain) was recovered during a study of blood T cells in healthy people across ages (dated by TCRdb to 2015 to 2017). Concerning the study at large: In model experiments, roughly one uniquely barcoded TCR beta cDNA molecule per two T cells was captured by template switching. To track age-related changes in TCR beta repertoire diversity, the study relied on deep sequencing normalized with unique cDNA molecular identifiers. To avoid experimental bias, donors of different ages were spread randomly across the sequencing lanes. For two donors (one aged 18 to 30 and one aged 80 or older), the study analyzed two additional independent replicas of 1 million unique cDNA reads from the same blood draw. Donors were grouped into four age groups: young (average approximately 16 years), middle-aged (roughly 38), aged (about 60) and long-lived (approximately 81).

Library preparation was by 5' RACE. The sample was run on an Illumina HiSeq 2500. A second PCR of about 6 to 11 cycles was performed with a sample-barcoded 5' primer and a J-beta primer mix. Each TCR beta cDNA molecule received a unique molecular identifier from a template-switch 5' adaptor carrying 12 random nucleotides. Each sample yielded at least 3 million CDR3-containing paired-end reads. The Mint cDNA synthesis kit, primed by a TRBC-specific oligonucleotide, was used to synthesize first-strand cDNA from all RNA. Following uracil-DNA glycosylase treatment, a first 18-cycle PCR with universal primers M1SS and BC2_uni_R was performed on all cDNA. For the original study's pipeline: For normalization, 1 million high-quality reads, each with a distinct molecular identifier, were randomly selected from each sample. Instead of being binned into consensus sequences, reads with shared molecular identifiers were discarded. MiTCR, set to a Q25 quality threshold and the strictest error-elimination algorithm, was used for CDR3 identification, clonotype clustering and error correction. A nonparametric unseen species model with Euler transformation was used to estimate a lower bound on total TCR beta diversity. TCRdb itself trimmed the public reads at Q25 with fastp, ran MiXCR and retained productive beta chains. Rows merge per CDR3 protein into single entries with the most common DNA and genes. The V and J calls come from TCRdb's annotation, not from the publication. Counted in this sample were about 730,000 distinct CDR3 sequences; 43% of them appeared once. Of the sample, 20% falls within the top ten clones.

Between the V and J ends, shortened by 0 bases and 4 bases respectively, the junction contains 14 bases. The CDR3, cysteine through phenylalanine, is 16 amino acids long. Only the CDR3 portion is preserved as DNA: 48 bases, with reading frame beginning at the first base. As encoded in the germline V gene, CDR1 is SGHRS while CDR2 is YFSETQ. Comments on this clonotype: Its antigen is unknown. Base-call qualities are not available, and no considerably larger clone is one nucleotide away.

Broader findings and caveats from the paper: Compared with the aged group, more naive CD4+ T cells, fewer expanded clones and increased TCR diversity were shown by the long-lived group, suggesting age selection. Conclusive comparison of naive and antigen-experienced compartments was prevented by the profiling of bulk unsorted PBMCs. Total diversity estimates from one million sequenced T cells were considered lower bounds and underestimates. Because donor CMV infection status was unknown, age-related changes in expanded clonotypes were potentially confounded. As age increased, observed TCR beta diversity per million T cells dropped in a roughly linear way, and a significant reduction was already evident by age 40. A strong correlation was found between observed TCR beta diversity and the percentage of naive T cells measured by flow cytometry.

The 39 donors, aged roughly 6 to 95 years, were systemically healthy Caucasian individuals from Russia. Each donor gave about 9.7 milliliters of peripheral blood, drawn into EDTA-treated Vacutainer tubes. PBMCs were isolated by Ficoll-Paque density-gradient centrifugation, with at least 7 million obtained per sample. Trizol reagent was used to extract total RNA from PBMCs, with at least 5.5 micrograms per sample. For every donor, an aliquot of PBMCs went through flow cytometry to measure the percentages of naive CD45RAhigh/CD27high T cells. Material: blood. The sequence is built from TRBV5-1 and TRBJ2-1, and perhaps TRBD1 as D gene, on 5 matching bases. The clonotype was recovered from a woman aged 60-75 years in good health. The nucleotide sequence is TGCGCCAGCAGCTTGGGAACAGGAGCAACTTACAATGAGCAGTTCTTC. This yields the protein CASSLGTGATYNEQFF.